This T cell receptor beta chain is drawn from a study of T-cell memory formation after mild COVID-19. Study outcomes and limitations: What remained unconfirmed was the SARS-CoV-2 specificity of second-wave clones peaking on day 37. Memory sampled before infection contained some responding clones, suggesting cross-reactive memory joined.

Losses at the gene ends were 5 bases for V and 8 bases for J; bases not matched to a gene: 7. Germline CDR1 is SGHRS and CDR2 is YFSETQ. The CDR3 sequence is 14 residues long. This clonotype was observed a handful of times. The antigen is not known. TCR alpha and TCR beta cDNA libraries carrying sample barcodes and UMIs were produced by 5'RACE using constant-segment primers. A single record per CDR3 protein comes from TCRdb applying MiXCR to the 5' RACE reads. In the table there are about 180,000 distinct CDR3 sequences, roughly 20% of which are singletons. The receptor was isolated from a man aged 18 to 30 who had mild COVID-19 (a few samples of this study predate the infection). Cell type and time point are not known. Input material: PBMCs or a T cell subset sorted from them (not recorded which). The chain recombines TRBV5-1 with TRBJ2-1; 10 bases are a match to TRBD1. The CDR3 region has the DNA TGCGCCAGCAGGGGACAGGGGAATTCATATGAGCAGTTCTTC. It translates to CASRGQGNSYEQFF.